Included here is one T cell receptor beta chain sequence, with context. The authors' processing: Amplification from reference gene primers served as the basis for estimated nucleated cell counts. Here immunoSEQ multiplex PCR was the method, and the copy in TCRdb shows in-frame clones only, minus some. From that table come the V and J calls and clone size; the DNA was used to work out D and trimming. The sample consists of under 250,000 clones, around 88% of them appearing once. This entry is derived from a study of blood T cell repertoires in COVID-19. Across the whole study: Researchers got acute and convalescent COVID-19 samples from the United States, Italy and Spain.

While infection was still active, Seattle patients were enrolled and then followed longitudinally. The TCR was taken from a woman in her twenties or thirties with COVID-19, enrolled during active disease. Sequencing input: peripheral blood.

CDR3 protein: CASSSWGLAGVPDTQYF. CDR3 in DNA: TGTGCCAGCAGCTCCTGGGGACTAGCGGGAGTACCAGATACGCAGTATTTT. The chain has TRBV21-1 and TRBJ2-3; the DNA was not used to check the table's D call, TRBD2. TRBV21-1 has pseudogene status. The CDR3 has 17 amino acids.